The T cell receptor beta chain under discussion was sequenced for a study of T cells after yellow fever vaccination. The overall study: The SMART-Seq v4 Ultra Low Input method served to prepare the low-cell-number fractions. Study-wide findings and caveats: FACS-sorted repertoires might harbor abundant contaminating clonotypes from the bulk population. At around 95% for CD4 and about 88% for CD8, most primary-vaccination clones showed up again after the booster.

This clonotype was seen repeatedly, ten times or more. Its matching antigen is unknown. Universal primer sites and UMIs were introduced during 5'RACE template-switching synthesis of TCR cDNA. TCRdb re-derived calls from the 5' RACE reads in MiXCR, one entry per CDR3 protein. Here the sample spans over 300,000 distinct CDR3 sequences, around 4% being singletons. The trim removed 2 bases at V and 1 base at J, leaving 9 bases unmatched. The CDR3 length is 17 residues. The germline gives CDR1 KGHSH, CDR2 LQKENI. J is TRBJ2-5 and V is TRBV18; 8 bases match TRBD1. Material: PBMCs, obtained on the day of the yellow fever booster vaccination. The source of this sequence is a man between 18 and 35 years old who received the YFV17D yellow fever vaccine. This CDR3 reads CASSPTRTGIRQETQYF. The CDR3, as DNA: TGTGCCAGCTCACCAACCAGGACAGGGATCCGCCAAGAGACCCAGTACTTC.